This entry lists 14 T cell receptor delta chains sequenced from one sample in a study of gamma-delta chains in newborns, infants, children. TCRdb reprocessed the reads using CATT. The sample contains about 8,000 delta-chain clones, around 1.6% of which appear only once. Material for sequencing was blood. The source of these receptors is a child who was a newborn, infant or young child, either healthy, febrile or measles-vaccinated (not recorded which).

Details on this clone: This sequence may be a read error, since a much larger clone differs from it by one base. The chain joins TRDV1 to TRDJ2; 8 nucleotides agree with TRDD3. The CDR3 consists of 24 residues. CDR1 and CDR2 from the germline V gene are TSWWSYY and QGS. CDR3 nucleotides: TGTGCTCTTGGGGGCGGTGGAGGCCTTCCGTCGTACTGGGGGCCACCCGCTTTGACAGCACAACCCTTCTTT. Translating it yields CALGGGGGLPSYWGPPALTAQPFF.

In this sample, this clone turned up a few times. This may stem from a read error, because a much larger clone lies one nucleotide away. The DNA for the CDR3 is TGTGCCTGTGATTCGGCTACTGGGGGATACGCGGCATCCTGGGACACCCGACAGATGTTTTTC. Its protein is CACDSATGGYAASWDTRQMFF. The genes are TRDV2 and TRDJ3, with 13 bases matching TRDD3. The CDR3 runs to 21 residues. Looked up from germline, CDR1 is GEAIGNYY and CDR2 is EKD. J lost 1 base, V lost 4 bases, and 12 bases had no gene match.

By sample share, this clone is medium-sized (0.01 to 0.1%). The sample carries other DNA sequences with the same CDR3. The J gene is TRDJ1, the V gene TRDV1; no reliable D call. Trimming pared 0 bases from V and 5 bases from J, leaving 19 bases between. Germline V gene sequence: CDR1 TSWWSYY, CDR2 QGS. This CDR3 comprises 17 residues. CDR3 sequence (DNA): TGTGCTCTTGGGGAACTTTCCCCCGTACGCAGGAGGGATAAACTCATCTTT. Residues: CALGELSPVRRRDKLIF.

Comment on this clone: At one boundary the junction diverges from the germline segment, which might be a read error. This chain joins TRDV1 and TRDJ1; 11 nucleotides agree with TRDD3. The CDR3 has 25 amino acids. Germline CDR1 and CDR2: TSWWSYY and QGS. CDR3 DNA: TGTGCTCTTGGGGGGGGCGTGCTCCTCATACTTCAACAGTACTGGGGGATAGAGTACACCGATAAACCCATCTTT. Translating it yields CALGGGVLLILQQYWGIEYTDKPIF.

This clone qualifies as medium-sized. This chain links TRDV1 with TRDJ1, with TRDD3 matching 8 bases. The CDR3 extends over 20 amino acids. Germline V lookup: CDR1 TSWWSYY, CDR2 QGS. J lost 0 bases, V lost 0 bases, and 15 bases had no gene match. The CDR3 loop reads CALGELPIELGIPYTDKLIF. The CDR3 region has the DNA TGTGCTCTTGGGGAACTCCCTATTGAACTGGGGATACCGTACACCGATAAACTCATCTTT.

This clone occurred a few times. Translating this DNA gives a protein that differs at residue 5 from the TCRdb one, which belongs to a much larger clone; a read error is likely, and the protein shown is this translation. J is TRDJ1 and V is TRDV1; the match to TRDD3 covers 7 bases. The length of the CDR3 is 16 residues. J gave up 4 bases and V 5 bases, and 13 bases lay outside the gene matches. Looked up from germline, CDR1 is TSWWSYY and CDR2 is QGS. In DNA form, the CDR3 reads TGTGCTCTTGGGAACGATGACTGGGGATGTGGCGATAAACTCATCTTT. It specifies CALGNDDWGCGDKLIF.

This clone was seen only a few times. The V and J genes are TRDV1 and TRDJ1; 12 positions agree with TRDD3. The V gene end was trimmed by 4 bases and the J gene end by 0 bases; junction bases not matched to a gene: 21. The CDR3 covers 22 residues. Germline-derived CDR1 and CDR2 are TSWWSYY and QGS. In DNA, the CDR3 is TGTGCTCTTGGGGGGCCAACCCCCCGGAGAACTGGGGGATACCGGTACACCGATAAACTCATCTTT. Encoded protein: CALGGPTPRRTGGYRYTDKLIF.

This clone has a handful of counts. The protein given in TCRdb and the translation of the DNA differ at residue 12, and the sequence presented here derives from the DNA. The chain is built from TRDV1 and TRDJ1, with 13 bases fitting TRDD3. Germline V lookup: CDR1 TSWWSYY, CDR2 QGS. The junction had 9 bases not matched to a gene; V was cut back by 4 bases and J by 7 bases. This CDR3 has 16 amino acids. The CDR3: CALGGWELGDTRKLIF. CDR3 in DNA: TGTGCTCTTGGGGGCTGGGAACTGGGGGATACGCGTAAACTCATCTTT.

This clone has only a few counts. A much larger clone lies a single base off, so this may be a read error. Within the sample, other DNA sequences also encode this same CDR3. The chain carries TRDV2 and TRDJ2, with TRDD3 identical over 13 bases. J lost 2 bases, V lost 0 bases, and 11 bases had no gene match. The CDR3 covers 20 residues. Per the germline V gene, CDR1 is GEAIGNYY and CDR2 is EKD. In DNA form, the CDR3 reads TGTGCCTGTGACACCCGTACTGGGGGATACGCGGGGGGGTTGACAGCACAACTCTTCTTT. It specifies CACDTRTGGYAGGLTAQLFF.

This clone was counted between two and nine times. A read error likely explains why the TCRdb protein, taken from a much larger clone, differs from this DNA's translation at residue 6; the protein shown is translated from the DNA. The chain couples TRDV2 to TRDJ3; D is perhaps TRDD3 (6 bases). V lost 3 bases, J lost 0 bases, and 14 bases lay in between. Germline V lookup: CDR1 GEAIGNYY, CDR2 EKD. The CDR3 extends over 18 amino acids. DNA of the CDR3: TGTGCCTGTGACCTACGGGGGGAACGCTCCTGGGACACCCGACAGATGTTTTTC. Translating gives CACDLRGERSWDTRQMFF.

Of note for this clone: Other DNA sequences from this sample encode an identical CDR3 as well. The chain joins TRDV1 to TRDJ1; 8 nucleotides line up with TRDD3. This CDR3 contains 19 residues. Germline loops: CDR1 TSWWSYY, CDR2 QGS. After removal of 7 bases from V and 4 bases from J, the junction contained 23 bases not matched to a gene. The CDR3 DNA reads TGTGCTCTTGCCCCCTCCTACTGGGGATACCGACAGGTCGGCGATAAACTCATCTTT. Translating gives CALAPSYWGYRQVGDKLIF.

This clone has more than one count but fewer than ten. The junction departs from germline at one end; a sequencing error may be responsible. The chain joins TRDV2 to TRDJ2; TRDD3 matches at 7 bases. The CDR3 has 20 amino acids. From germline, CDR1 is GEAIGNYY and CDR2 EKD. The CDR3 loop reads CACDPLHTGVYGALTAQLFF. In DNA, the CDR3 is TGTGCCTGTGACCCTCTCCATACTGGGGTATACGGCGCTTTGACAGCCCAACTCTTCTTT.

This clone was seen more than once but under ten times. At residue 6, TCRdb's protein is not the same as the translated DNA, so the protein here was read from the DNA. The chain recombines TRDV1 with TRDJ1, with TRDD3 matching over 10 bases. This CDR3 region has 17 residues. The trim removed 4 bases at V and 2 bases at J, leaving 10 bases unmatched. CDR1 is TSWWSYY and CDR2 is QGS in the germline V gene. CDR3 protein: CALGGSGDTRSTDKLIF. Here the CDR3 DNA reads TGTGCTCTTGGGGGGTCGGGGGATACGCGTTCTACCGATAAACTCATCTTT.

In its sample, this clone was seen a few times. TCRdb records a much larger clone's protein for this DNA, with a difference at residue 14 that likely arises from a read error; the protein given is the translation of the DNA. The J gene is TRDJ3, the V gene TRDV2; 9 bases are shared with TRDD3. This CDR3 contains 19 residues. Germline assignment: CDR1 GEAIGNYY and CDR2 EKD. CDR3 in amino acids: CACDTWGYDSSWDARQMFF. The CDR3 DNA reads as TGTGCCTGTGACACGTGGGGATACGACAGCTCCTGGGACGCCCGACAGATGTTTTTC.